This T cell receptor (beta chain) was recorded in a study of T-cell memory formation after mild COVID-19. On the study more broadly: TCR clusters mostly belonged to single donors.

It was 5'RACE with constant-segment primers that produced the TCR alpha and TCR beta cDNA libraries, which carried sample barcodes and UMIs. Via MiXCR, TCRdb re-called the 5' RACE reads, giving one row per CDR3 protein. The sample includes about 140,000 distinct CDR3 sequences, 14% of them seen just once. The ends lost 3 bases at V and 0 bases at J; junction bases unmatched: 6. CDR3 length equals 17 residues. Germline loops: CDR1 SGHRS, CDR2 YFSETQ. J is TRBJ2-2 and V is TRBV5-1, with TRBD1 identical over 9 bases. Sequences were obtained from PBMCs or a T cell subset sorted from them (not recorded which). This TCR was sampled from an adult woman who had mild COVID-19 (a few samples of this study predate the infection). Cell type and time point are not known. The CDR3 nucleotides are TGCGCCAGCAGCTCAGGGACAGGGCCAGCGAACACCGGGGAGCTGTTTTTT. It is translated as CASSSGTGPANTGELFF.